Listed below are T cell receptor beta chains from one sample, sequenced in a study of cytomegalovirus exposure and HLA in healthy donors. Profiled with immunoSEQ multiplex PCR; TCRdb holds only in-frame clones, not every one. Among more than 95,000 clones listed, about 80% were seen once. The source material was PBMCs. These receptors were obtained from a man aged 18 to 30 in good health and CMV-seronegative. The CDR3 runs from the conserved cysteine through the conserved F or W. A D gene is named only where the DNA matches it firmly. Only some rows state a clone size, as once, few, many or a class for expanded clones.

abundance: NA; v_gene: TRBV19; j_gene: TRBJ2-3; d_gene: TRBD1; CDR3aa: CASSMKGQGPPTDTQYF; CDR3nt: TGTGCCAGTAGTATGAAAGGACAGGGGCCTCCCACAGATACGCAGTATTTT
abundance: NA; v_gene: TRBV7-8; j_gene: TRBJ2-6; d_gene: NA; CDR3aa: CASSARGNSGANVLTF; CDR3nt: TGTGCCAGCAGCGCGAGAGGGAACTCTGGGGCCAACGTCCTGACTTTC
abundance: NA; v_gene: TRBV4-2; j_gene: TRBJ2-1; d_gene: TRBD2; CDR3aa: CASSQDRLAGDYNEQFF; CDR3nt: TGTGCCAGCAGCCAAGATCGACTAGCGGGAGACTACAATGAGCAGTTCTTC
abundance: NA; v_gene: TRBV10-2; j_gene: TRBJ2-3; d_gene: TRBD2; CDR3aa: CASSPAPSGGPKADTQYF; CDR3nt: TGCGCCAGCAGTCCAGCTCCTAGCGGGGGACCCAAGGCAGATACGCAGTATTTT
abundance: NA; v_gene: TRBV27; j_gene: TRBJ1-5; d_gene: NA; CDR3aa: CASSLRGNQPQHF; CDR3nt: TGTGCCAGCAGTTTACGGGGCAATCAGCCCCAGCATTTT
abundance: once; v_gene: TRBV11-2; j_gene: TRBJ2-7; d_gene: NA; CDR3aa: CASSLGVRDTYEQYF; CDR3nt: TGTGCCAGCAGCTTAGGGGTCAGGGACACCTACGAGCAGTACTTC
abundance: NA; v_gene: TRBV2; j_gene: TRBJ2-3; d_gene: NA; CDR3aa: CASSAGGTDTQYF; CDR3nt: TGTGCCAGCAGTGCGGGGGGCACAGATACGCAGTATTTT
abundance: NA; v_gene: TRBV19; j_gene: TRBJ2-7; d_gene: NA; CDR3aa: CASSMEGAPWSYEQYF; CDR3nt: TGTGCCAGTAGTATGGAGGGGGCGCCTTGGTCCTACGAGCAGTACTTC
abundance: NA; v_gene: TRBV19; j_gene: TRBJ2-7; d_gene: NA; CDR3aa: CASKSGVMNEQYF; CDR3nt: TGTGCCAGTAAATCAGGGGTGATGAACGAGCAGTACTTC
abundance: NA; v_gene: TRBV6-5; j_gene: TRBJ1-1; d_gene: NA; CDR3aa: CASSPRRDGRTEAFF; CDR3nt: TGTGCCAGCAGTCCGAGGAGGGACGGACGGACTGAAGCTTTCTTT
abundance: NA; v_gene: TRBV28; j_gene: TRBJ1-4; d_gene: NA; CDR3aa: CASSLRPEKLFF; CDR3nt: TGTGCCAGCAGTTTGCGTCCTGAAAAACTGTTTTTT
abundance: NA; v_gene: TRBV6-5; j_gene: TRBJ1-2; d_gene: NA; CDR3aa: CASSYGQPYGYTF; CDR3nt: TGTGCCAGCAGTTATGGGCAGCCCTATGGCTACACCTTC
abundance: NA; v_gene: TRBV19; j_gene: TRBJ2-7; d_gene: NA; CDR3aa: CASSITGSPSYEQYF; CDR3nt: TGTGCCAGTAGTATTACAGGGTCCCCTTCCTACGAGCAGTACTTC
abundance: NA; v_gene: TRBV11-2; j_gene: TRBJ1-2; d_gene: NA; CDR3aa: CASSSEMNYGYTF; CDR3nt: TGTGCCAGCAGCTCGGAGATGAACTATGGCTACACCTTC
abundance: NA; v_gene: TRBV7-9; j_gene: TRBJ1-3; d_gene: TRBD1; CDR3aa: CAWTGYFQNTIYF; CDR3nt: TGTGCCTGGACAGGATATTTCCAAAACACCATATATTTT
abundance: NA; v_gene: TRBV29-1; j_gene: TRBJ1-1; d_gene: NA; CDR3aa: CRRGQKMNTEAFF; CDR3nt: TGCAGGCGAGGACAGAAGATGAACACTGAAGCTTTCTTT
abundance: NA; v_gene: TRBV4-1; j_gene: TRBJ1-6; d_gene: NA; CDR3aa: CASSQEGRQGYSPLHF; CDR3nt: TGCGCCAGCAGCCAAGAAGGGCGGCAGGGCTATTCACCCCTCCACTTT
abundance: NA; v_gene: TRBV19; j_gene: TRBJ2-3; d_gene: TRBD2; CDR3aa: CASSTRGDYDTQYF; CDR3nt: TGTGCCAGTAGTACCCGGGGGGATTACGATACGCAGTATTTT
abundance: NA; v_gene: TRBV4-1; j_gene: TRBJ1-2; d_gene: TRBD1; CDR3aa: CASSLRTGTYGYTF; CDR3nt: TGCGCCAGCAGCCTCCGGACAGGGACCTATGGCTACACCTTC
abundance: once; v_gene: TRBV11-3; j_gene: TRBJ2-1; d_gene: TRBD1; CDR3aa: CASSLKRGTGGDEQFF; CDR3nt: TGTGCCAGCAGCTTAAAACGGGGGACAGGGGGTGATGAGCAGTTCTTC
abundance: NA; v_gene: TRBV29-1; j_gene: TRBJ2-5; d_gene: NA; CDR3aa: CSVYRGGGETQYF; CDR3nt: TGCAGCGTTTACAGGGGGGGAGGAGAGACCCAGTACTTC
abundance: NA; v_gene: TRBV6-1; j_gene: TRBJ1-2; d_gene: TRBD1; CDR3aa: CASSLGTGANYGYTF; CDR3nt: TGTGCCAGCAGTCTAGGGACAGGCGCTAACTATGGCTACACCTTC
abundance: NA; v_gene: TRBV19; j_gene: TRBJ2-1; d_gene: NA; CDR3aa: CASSMVGSSYNEQFF; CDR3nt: TGTGCCAGTAGTATGGTGGGGAGCTCCTACAATGAGCAGTTCTTC
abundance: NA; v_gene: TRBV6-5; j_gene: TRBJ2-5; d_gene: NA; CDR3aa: CASSYTRRETQYF; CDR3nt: TGTGCCAGCAGTTACACCCGGAGGGAGACCCAGTACTTC
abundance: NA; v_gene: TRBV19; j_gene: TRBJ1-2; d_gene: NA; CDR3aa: CASRGGGSGYTF; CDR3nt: TGTGCCAGTAGGGGCGGGGGATCTGGCTACACCTTC
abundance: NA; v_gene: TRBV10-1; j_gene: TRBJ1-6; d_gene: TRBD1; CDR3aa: CASSESDRVFVSYNSPLHF; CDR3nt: TGCGCCAGCAGTGAGTCGGACAGGGTATTCGTGTCCTATAATTCACCCCTCCACTTT
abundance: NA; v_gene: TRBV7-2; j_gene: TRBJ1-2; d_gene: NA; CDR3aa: CASSADSFYGYTF; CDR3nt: TGTGCCAGCAGCGCGGACAGCTTCTATGGCTACACCTTC
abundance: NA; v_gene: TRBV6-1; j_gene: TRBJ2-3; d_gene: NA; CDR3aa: CASSEALTSTDTQYF; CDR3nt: TGTGCCAGCAGTGAAGCGCTAACCAGCACAGATACGCAGTATTTT
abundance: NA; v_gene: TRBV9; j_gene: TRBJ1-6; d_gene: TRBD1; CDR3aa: CASSPREGASPLHF; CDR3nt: TGTGCCAGCAGCCCCCGGGAGGGGGCTTCACCCCTCCACTTT
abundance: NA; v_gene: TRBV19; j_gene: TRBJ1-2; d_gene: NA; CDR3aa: CASYRTPNYGYTF; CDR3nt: TGTGCCAGTTACCGGACTCCTAACTATGGCTACACCTTC
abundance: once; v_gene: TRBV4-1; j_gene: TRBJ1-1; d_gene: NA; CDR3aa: CASSQPGDSTEAFF; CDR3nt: TGCGCCAGCAGCCAACCGGGAGACAGCACTGAAGCTTTCTTT
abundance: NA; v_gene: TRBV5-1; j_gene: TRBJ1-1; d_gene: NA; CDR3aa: CASSFAAGAEAFF; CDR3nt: TGCGCCAGCAGCTTCGCCGCGGGAGCTGAAGCTTTCTTT
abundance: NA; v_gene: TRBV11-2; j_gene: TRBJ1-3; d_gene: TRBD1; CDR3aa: CASSPGTAFSGNTIYF; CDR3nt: TGTGCCAGCAGCCCCGGGACAGCCTTCTCTGGAAACACCATATATTTT
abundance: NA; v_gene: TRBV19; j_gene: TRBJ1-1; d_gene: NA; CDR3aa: CASSITGGRAEAFF; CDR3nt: TGTGCCAGTAGTATCACAGGTGGGAGGGCTGAAGCTTTCTTT
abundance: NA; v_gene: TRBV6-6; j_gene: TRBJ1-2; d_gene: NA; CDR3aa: CASSYPGDGYTF; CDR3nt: TGTGCCAGCAGTTACCCAGGGGATGGCTACACCTTC
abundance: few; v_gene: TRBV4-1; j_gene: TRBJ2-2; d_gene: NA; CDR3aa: CASSSLGSSTGELFF; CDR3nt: TGCGCCAGCAGCTCGTTGGGCAGTTCCACCGGGGAGCTGTTTTTT
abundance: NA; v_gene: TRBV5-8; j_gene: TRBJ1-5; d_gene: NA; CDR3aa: CASSLRGNQPQHF; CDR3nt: TGTGCCAGCAGCTTGCGAGGGAATCAGCCCCAGCATTTT
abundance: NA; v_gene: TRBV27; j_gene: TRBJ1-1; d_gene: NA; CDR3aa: CASSLEAFF; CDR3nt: TGTGCCAGCAGTTTAGAGGCTTTCTTT
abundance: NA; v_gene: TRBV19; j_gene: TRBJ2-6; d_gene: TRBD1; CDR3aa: CASRLPGQGFSGANVLTF; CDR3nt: TGTGCCAGTAGGTTACCGGGACAGGGGTTCTCTGGGGCCAACGTCCTGACTTTC
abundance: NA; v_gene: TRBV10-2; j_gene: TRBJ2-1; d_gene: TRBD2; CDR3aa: CASSVPQLAGGHNEQFF; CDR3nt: TGCGCCAGCAGTGTCCCCCAACTAGCGGGGGGCCACAATGAGCAGTTCTTC
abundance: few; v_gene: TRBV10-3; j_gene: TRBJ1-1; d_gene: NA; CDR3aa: CAISGAGNGGTEAFF; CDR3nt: TGTGCCATCAGTGGGGCAGGGAATGGTGGCACTGAAGCTTTCTTT
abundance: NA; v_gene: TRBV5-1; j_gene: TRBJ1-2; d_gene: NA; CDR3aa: CASSLDRGGAGYTF; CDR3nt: TGCGCCAGCAGCTTGGACCGGGGAGGGGCTGGCTACACCTTC
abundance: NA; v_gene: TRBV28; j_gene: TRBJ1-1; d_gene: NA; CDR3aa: CASSFATGSTEAFF; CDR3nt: TGTGCCAGCAGTTTCGCCACAGGGAGCACTGAAGCTTTCTTT
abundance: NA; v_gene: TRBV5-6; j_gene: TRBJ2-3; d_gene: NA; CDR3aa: CASSLGLLGTDTQYF; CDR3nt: TGTGCCAGCAGCTTGGGACTTCTAGGCACAGATACGCAGTATTTT
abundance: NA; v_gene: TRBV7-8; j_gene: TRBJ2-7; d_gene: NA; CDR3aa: CASSPGGAPTRQQYF; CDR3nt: TGTGCCAGCAGCCCCGGTGGGGCACCAACTCGGCAGCAGTACTTC
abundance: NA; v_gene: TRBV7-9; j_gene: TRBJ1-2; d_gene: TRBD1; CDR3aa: CASSLGLGGASYGYTF; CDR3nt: TGTGCCAGCAGCTTGGGCCTAGGGGGCGCGAGCTATGGCTACACCTTC
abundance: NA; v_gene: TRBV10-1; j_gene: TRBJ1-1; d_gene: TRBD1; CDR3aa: CASSESRGQGDTEAFF; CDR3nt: TGCGCCAGCAGTGAGTCCCGAGGACAGGGAGACACTGAAGCTTTCTTT
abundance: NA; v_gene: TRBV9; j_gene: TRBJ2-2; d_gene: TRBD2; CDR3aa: CASSVGEGLSTGELFF; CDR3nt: TGTGCCAGCAGCGTAGGGGAGGGGCTTAGCACCGGGGAGCTGTTTTTT
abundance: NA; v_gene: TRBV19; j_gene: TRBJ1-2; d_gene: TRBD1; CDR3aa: CASSLGDSSNYGYTF; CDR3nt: TGTGCCAGTAGCCTTGGGGACAGCTCTAACTATGGCTACACCTTC
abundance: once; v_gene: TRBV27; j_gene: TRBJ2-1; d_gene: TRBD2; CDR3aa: CASSLTSGGSYNEQFF; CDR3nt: TGTGCCAGCAGTTTAACCAGCGGGGGCTCCTACAATGAGCAGTTCTTC
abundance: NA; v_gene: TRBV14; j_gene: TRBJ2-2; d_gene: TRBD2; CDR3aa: CASSPLAGGGTGELFF; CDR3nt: TGTGCCAGCAGCCCCCTAGCGGGGGGCGGGACCGGGGAGCTGTTTTTT
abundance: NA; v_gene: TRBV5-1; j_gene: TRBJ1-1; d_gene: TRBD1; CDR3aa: CASAFVETGWNTEAFF; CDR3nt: TGCGCCAGCGCTTTCGTGGAGACAGGGTGGAACACTGAAGCTTTCTTT
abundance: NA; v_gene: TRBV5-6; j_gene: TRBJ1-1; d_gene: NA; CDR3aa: CASSLFYSEAFF; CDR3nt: TGTGCCAGCAGCTTGTTTTACAGCGAAGCTTTCTTT
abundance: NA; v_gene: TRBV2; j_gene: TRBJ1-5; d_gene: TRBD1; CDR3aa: CASSGQGGNQPQHF; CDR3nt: TGTGCCAGCAGTGGACAGGGGGGAAATCAGCCCCAGCATTTT
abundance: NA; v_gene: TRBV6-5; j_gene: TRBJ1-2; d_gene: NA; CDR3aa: CATSPSGFGYTF; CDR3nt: TGTGCCACATCTCCATCGGGGTTTGGCTACACCTTC
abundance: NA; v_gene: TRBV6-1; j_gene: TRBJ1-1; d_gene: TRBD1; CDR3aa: CASSEGWQGANTEAFF; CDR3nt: TGTGCCAGCAGTGAAGGGTGGCAGGGGGCGAACACTGAAGCTTTCTTT
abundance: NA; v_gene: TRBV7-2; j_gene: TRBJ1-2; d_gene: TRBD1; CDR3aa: CASSYYTGAGGYGYTF; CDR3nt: TGTGCCAGCAGTTACTATACAGGGGCAGGTGGCTATGGCTACACCTTC
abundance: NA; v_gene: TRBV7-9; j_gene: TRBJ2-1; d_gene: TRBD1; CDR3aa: CASSSTGGRNEQFF; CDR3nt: TGTGCCAGCAGCTCGACAGGGGGCCGGAATGAGCAGTTCTTC
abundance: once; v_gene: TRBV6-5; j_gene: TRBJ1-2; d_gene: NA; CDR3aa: CTSSPDFNYGYTF; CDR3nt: TGTACCAGCAGCCCAGACTTTAACTATGGCTACACCTTC